This T cell receptor (beta chain) was found in a study of T-cell memory formation after mild COVID-19. On the study more broadly: In these data, TCR clusters were largely donor specific. Points from the study as a whole: CD4+ bias marked clones expanding day 15 to 37, unlike balanced contracting clones. Researchers report contracting CD4+ clones mostly in CM and EM, with CD8+ clones in EMRA. Day 37-peaking second-wave clones had unconfirmed SARS-CoV-2 specificity.

Regarding this clonotype: Its antigen is unidentified.

TCRdb passed the 5' RACE reads through MiXCR, listing each CDR3 protein once. The data show a few hundred thousand distinct CDR3 sequences, with about 20% seen just once and about 8.7% held by the top ten. The germline CDR1 and CDR2 sequences are SGHDT and YYEEEE. This CDR3 is 18 amino acids long. The ends were cut back, 4 bases at V and 1 base at J, with 21 bases in the middle. The chain has TRBV5-6 and TRBJ2-1, with D possibly matching TRBD2 (6 bases). The sample consisted of PBMCs or a T cell subset sorted from them (not recorded which). This clonotype originated in an adult woman who had mild COVID-19 (a few samples of this study predate the infection). Cell type and time point are not known. The chain's CDR3 is CASSPDFGGIMSYNEQFF. The CDR3 coding sequence is TGTGCCAGCAGCCCCGATTTTGGGGGGATCATGTCCTACAATGAGCAGTTCTTC.